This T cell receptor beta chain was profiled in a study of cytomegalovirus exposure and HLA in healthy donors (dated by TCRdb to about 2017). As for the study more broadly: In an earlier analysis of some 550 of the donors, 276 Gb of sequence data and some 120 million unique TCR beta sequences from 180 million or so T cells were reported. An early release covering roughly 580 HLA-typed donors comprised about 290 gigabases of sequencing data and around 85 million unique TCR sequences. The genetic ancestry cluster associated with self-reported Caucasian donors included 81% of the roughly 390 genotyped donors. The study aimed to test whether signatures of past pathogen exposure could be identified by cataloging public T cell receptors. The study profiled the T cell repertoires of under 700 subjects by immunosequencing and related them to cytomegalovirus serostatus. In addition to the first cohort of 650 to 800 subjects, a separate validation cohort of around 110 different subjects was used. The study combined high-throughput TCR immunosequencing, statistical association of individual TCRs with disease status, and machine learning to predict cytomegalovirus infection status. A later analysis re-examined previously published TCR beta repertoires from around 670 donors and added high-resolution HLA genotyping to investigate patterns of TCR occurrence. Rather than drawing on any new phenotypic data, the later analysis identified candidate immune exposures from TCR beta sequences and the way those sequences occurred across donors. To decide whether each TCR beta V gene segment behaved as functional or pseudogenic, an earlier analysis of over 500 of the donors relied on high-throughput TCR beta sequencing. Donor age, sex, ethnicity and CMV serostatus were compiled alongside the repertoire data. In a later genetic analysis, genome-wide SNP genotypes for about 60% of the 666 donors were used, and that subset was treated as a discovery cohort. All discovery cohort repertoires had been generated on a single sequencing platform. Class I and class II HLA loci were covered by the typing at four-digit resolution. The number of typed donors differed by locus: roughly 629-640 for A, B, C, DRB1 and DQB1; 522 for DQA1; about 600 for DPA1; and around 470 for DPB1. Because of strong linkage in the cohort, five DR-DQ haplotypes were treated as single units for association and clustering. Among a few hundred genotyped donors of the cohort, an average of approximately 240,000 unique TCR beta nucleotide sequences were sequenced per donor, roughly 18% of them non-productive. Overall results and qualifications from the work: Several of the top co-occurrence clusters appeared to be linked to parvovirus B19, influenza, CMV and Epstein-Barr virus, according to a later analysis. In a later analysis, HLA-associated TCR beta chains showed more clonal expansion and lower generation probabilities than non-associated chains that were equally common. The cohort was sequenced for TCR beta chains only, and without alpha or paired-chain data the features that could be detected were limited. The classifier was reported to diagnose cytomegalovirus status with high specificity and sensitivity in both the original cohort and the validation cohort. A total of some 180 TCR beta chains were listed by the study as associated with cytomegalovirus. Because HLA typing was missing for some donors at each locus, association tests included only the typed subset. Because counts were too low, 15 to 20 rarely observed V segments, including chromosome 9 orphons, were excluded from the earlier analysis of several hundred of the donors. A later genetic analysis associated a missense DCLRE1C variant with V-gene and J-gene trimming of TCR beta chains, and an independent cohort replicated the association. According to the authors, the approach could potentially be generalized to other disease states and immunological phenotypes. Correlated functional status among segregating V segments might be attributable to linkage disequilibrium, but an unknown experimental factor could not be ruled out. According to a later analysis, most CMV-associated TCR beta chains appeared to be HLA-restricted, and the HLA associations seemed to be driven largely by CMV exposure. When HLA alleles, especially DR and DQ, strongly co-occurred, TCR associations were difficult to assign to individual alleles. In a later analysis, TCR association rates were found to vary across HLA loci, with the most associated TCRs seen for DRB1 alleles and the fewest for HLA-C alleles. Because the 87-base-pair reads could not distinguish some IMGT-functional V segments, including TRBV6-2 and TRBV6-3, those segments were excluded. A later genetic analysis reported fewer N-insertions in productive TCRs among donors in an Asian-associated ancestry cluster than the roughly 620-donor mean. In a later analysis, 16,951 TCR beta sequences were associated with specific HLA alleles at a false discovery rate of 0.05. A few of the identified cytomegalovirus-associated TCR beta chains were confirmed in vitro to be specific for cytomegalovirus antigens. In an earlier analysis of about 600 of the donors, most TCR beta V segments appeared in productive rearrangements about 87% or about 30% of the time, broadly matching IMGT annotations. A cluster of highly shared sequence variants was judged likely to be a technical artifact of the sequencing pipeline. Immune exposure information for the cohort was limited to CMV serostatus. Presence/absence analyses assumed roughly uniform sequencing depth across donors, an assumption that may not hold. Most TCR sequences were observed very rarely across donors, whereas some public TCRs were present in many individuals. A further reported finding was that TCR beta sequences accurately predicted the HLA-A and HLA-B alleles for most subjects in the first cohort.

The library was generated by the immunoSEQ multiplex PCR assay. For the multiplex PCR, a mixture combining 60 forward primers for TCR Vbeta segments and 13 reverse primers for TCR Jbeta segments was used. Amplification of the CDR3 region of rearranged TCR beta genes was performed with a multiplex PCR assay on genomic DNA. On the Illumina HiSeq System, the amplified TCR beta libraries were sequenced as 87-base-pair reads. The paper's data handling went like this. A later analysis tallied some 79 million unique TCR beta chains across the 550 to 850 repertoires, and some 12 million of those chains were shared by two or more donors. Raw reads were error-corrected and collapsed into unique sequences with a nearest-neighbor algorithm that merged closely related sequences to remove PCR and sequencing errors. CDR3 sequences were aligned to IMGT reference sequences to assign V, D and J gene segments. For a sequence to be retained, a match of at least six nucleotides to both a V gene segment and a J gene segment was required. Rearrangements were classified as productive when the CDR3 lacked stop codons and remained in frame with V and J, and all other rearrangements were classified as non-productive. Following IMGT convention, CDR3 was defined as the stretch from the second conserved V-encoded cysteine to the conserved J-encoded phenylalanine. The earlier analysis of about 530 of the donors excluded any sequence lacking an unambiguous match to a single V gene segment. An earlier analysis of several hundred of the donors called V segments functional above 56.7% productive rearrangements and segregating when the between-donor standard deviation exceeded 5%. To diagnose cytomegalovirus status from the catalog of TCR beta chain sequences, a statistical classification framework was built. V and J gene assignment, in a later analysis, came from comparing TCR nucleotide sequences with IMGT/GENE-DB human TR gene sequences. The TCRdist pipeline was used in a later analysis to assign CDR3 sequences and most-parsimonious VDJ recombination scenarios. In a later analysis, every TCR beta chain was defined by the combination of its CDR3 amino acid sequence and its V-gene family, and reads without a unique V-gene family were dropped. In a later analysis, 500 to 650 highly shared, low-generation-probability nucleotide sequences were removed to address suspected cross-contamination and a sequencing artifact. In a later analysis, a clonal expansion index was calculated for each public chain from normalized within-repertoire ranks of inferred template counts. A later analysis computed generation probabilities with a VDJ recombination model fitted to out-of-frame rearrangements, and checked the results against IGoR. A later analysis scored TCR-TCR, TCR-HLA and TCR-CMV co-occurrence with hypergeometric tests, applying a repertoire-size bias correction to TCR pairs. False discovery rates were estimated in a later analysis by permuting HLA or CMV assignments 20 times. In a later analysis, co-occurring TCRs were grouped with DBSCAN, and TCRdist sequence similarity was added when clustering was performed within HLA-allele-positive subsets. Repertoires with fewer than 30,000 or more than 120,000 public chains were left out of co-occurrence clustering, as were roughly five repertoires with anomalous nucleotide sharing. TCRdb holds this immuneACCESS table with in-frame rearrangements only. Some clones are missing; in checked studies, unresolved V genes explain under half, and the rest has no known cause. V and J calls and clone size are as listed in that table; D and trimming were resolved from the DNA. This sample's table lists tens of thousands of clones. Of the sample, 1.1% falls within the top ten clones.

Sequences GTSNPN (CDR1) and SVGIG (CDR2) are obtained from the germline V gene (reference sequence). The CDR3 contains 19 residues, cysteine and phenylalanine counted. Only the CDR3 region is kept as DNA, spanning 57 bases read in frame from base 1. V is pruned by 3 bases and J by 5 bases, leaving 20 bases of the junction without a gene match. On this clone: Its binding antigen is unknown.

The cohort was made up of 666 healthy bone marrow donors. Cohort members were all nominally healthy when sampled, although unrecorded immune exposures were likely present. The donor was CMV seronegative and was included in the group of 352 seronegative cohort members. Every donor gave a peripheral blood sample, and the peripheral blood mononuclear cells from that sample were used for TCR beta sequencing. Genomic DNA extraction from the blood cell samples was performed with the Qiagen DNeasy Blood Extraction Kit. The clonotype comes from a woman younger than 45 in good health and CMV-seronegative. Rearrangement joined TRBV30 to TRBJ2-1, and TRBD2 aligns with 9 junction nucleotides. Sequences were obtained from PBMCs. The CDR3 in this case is CAWSTRGGETLAGDNEQFF. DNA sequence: TGTGCCTGGAGCACCCGTGGGGGGGAGACACTAGCGGGTGACAATGAGCAGTTCTTC.